These 28 T cell receptor beta chains originate from one sample sequenced in a study of cytomegalovirus exposure and HLA in healthy donors listed by TCRdb under 2017. Libraries were constructed by the immunoSEQ multiplex PCR assay. The multiplex PCR relied on a mix of 60 forward primers for TCR Vbeta segments and 13 reverse primers for TCR Jbeta segments. What TCRdb holds here is the immuneACCESS table cut down to in-frame rearrangements. Part of the clones is not present; checked against another copy, under half of the missing clones reflect an unresolved V gene, and the others are unexplained. Across this sample there are fewer than 200,000 clones, with roughly 80% seen only once. Roughly 7.6% of the sample is in the top ten clones. Sequencing was carried out using PBMCs. The receptors originated from a woman between 25 and 40 years old in good health and CMV-seropositive.

The V and J genes are TRBV13 and TRBJ2-5; the D gene is possibly TRBD2 (7 bases). The CDR3 contains 14 residues. Per the germline V gene, CDR1 is PRHDT and CDR2 is FYEKMQ (reference sequence). V dropped 5 bases and J dropped 5 bases, with 15 bases sitting between them. CDR3 bases: TGTGCCAGCAGCACTAGGGGGGGGGTGGAGACCCAGTACTTC. Translating it yields CASSTRGGVETQYF.

This chain connects TRBV2 to TRBJ1-1, with 8 bases aligning to TRBD1. CDR3 length: 16 residues. In germline, CDR1 is SNHLY, CDR2 FYNNEI. V lost 3 bases and J lost 2; bases outside the gene matches: 8. The CDR3, as DNA: TGTGCCAGCAGTGACTCCCAGGACAGGGTAAACACTGAAGCTTTCTTT. Residues: CASSDSQDRVNTEAFF.

The chain joins TRBV15 to TRBJ1-1; D may be TRBD1 (6 bases). Deletions cut 2 bases from V and 4 bases from J, with 11 bases between. Germline CDR1 and CDR2: LNHNV and YYDKDF (reference sequence). This CDR3 region has 14 residues. The CDR3 DNA follows: TGTGCCACCAGCAGATCCCAGGGGTTCACTGAAGCTTTCTTT. This translates into CATSRSQGFTEAFF.

This clone was recorded only once. Here the CDR3 DNA reads TGTGCCCCCGGTAATCAGCCCCAGCATTTT. Amino acid sequence: CAPGNQPQHF. The chain carries TRBV12-1 and TRBJ1-5. TRBV12-1 is a pseudogene segment. This CDR3 region has 10 residues.

The V and J genes are TRBV7-6 and TRBJ2-7; 8 bases map to TRBD2. The V gene's germline CDR1 is SGHVS and CDR2 FNYEAQ. V was clipped by 6 bases and J by 1 base; unmatched bases: 5. This CDR3 has 14 amino acids. In nucleotides, the CDR3 is TGTGCCAGCAGTACGGGGGGGAAGTCCTACGAGCAGTACTTC. This translates into CASSTGGKSYEQYF.

This clone was counted between two and nine times. The rearrangement joins TRBV5-1 to TRBJ2-1; TRBD1 agrees at 10 bases. Looked up from germline, CDR1 is SGHRS and CDR2 is YFSETQ. The CDR3 contains 14 residues. J gave up 12 bases and V 4 bases, and 10 bases lay outside the gene matches. As DNA, the CDR3 is TGCGCCAGCAGCACTGCGACAGGGGGCGGTGGGCAGTTCTTC. Its protein is CASSTATGGGGQFF.

The gene calls are TRBV7-2 and TRBJ2-5, with TRBD1 as a possible D gene (7 bases). V was shortened by 5 bases and J by 5 bases, with 15 bases between the two germline ends. This CDR3 contains 14 residues. Germline CDR1 is SGHTA and CDR2 is FQGNSA. The DNA of the CDR3 is TGTGCCAGCAGCCCTTCGACAGGGAGGGAGACCCAGTACTTC. Protein sequence: CASSPSTGRETQYF.

This chain links TRBV10-3 with TRBJ2-1; 14 nucleotides agree with TRBD2. Per germline, CDR1 ENHRY and CDR2 SYGVKD. With V trimmed by 4 bases and J by 9 bases, 5 bases remained unmatched. This CDR3 region has 15 residues. CDR3 residues: CAISVFGLAGGEQFF. In DNA, the CDR3 is TGTGCCATCAGTGTATTCGGACTAGCGGGGGGTGAGCAGTTCTTC.

The rearrangement uses TRBV6-5 and TRBJ2-5; 7 nucleotides agree with TRBD1. The better agreement between TRBJ2-7 and the DNA end casts doubt on the J call. Germline CDR1 MNHEY, CDR2 SVGAGI. This CDR3 spans 14 amino acids. The DNA for the CDR3 is TGTGCCAGCAGCCCCGGGACAGATTCCTACGAGCAGTACTTC. Amino acid sequence: CASSPGTDSYEQYF.

There are a few counts of this clone. V and J are TRBV7-3 and TRBJ1-1; D perhaps matches TRBD1 (6 bases). The CDR3 runs to 14 residues. V was pared by 3 bases and J by 5 bases, with 13 bases between. Germline loops: CDR1 SGHTA, CDR2 FQGTGA. DNA for the CDR3: TGTGCCAGCAGCTTCGGCGGGGGCGCAACTGAAGCTTTCTTT. Translated: CASSFGGGATEAFF.

The genes are TRBV18 and TRBJ1-2; possibly TRBD1 for D (5 bases). The CDR3 length is 16 residues. Germline V CDR1 and CDR2: KGHSH, LQKENI. The V end was cut by 3 bases, the J end by 4 bases, with 18 bases between. The CDR3: CASSPSSNRFTYGYTF. The CDR3 DNA sequence: TGTGCCAGCTCACCTTCCTCCAACAGGTTTACCTATGGCTACACCTTC.

V is TRBV4-2 and J is TRBJ1-2, with D tentatively TRBD1 (6 bases). Germline CDR1 LGHNA, CDR2 YNFKEQ. Trimming pared 4 bases from V and 3 bases from J, leaving 12 bases between. The CDR3 is 14 amino acids. CDR3 coding DNA: TGTGCCAGCAGCCGTACAGGGTCGGACTATGGCTACACCTTC. This encodes CASSRTGSDYGYTF.

The rearrangement links TRBV2 to TRBJ1-1; 10 bases match TRBD1. Germline V CDR1 and CDR2: SNHLY, FYNNEI. V lost 8 bases and J lost 6; bases outside the gene matches: 12. The CDR3 covers 15 residues. CDR3 in amino acids: CASPLGGQGSAEAFF. DNA for the CDR3: TGTGCCAGCCCCCTGGGGGGACAGGGGAGTGCTGAAGCTTTCTTT. The full variable domain, completed using reference TRBV2 and TRBJ1-1, is EPEVTQTPSHQVTQMGQEVILRCVPISNHLYFYWYRQILGQKVEFLVSFYNNEISEKSEIFDDQFSVERPDGSNFTLKIRSTKLEDSAMYFCASPLGGQGSAEAFFGQGTRLTVV.

This clone was seen a handful of times. The chain employs TRBV10-3 and TRBJ1-4; D might be TRBD1 (6 bases). The CDR3 sequence is 13 residues long. Germline V CDR1 and CDR2: ENHRY, SYGVKD. Trimming stripped 4 bases from V and 5 bases from J, with 8 bases between. CDR3 nucleotide sequence: TGTGCCATCAGTGGGCAGGGGAATGAAAAACTGTTTTTT. It encodes CAISGQGNEKLFF.

V and J are TRBV7-9 and TRBJ2-2, with 7 bases aligning to TRBD1. The CDR3 extends over 14 amino acids. V shed 7 bases, J shed 4 bases, and the junction held 6 bases outside the gene matches. Germline lookup yields CDR1 SEHNR and CDR2 FQNEAQ (reference sequence). As DNA, the CDR3 is TGTGCCAGCAACAGAGGGGGCGGCACCGGGGAGCTGTTTTTT. Its translation: CASNRGGGTGELFF.

The V gene is TRBV5-1, the J gene TRBJ2-3; 10 bases agree with TRBD1. The CDR3 spans 18 residues. CDR1 and CDR2 from the germline V gene are SGHRS and YFSETQ. The junction had 15 bases not matched to a gene; V was cut back by 5 bases and J by 3 bases. CDR3 in DNA: TGCGCCAGCAGGCACTCATTTGGGACAGGGGCAGGAACAGATACGCAGTATTTT. It is translated as CASRHSFGTGAGTDTQYF.

The rearrangement joins TRBV18 to TRBJ1-1; perhaps TRBD1 as D (6 bases). CDR3 length equals 16 residues. Germline CDR1 reads KGHSH; CDR2 reads LQKENI. V was pared by 4 bases and J by 0 bases, with 15 bases between. CDR3 region: CASSLQGRRMNTEAFF. In DNA form, the CDR3 reads TGTGCCAGCTCACTACAGGGTCGACGGATGAACACTGAAGCTTTCTTT. Drawing the rest from reference TRBV18 and TRBJ1-1, the complete variable domain is NAGVMQNPRHLVRRRGQEARLRCSPMKGHSHVYWYRQLPEEGLKFMVYLQKENIIDESGMPKERFSAEFPKEGPSILRIQQVVRGDSAAYFCASSLQGRRMNTEAFFGQGTRLTVV.

The chain uses TRBV30 and TRBJ2-7; 7 bases fit TRBD2. The CDR3 extends over 13 amino acids. J was trimmed by 2 bases and V by 1 base; bases with no gene match: 2. The germline gives CDR1 GTSNPN, CDR2 SVGIG (reference sequence). The CDR3 DNA sequence: TGTGCCTGGAGTGGACTAGCCGCCTACGAGCAGTACTTC. Translating it yields CAWSGLAAYEQYF.

The chain carries TRBV15 and TRBJ2-7, with D possibly matching TRBD1 (6 bases). Trimming shortened V by 1 base and J by 2 bases, and 12 bases separated the two germline ends. There are 15 residues in the CDR3. Germline assignment: CDR1 LNHNV and CDR2 YYDKDF (reference sequence). The CDR3 spells CATSRGPQGAYEQYF. DNA for the CDR3: TGTGCCACCAGCAGAGGTCCACAGGGAGCCTACGAGCAGTACTTC. Using reference TRBV15 and TRBJ2-7 for the parts outside the CDR3, the full variable domain is DAMVIQNPRYQVTQFGKPVTLSCSQTLNHNVMYWYQQKSSQAPKLLFHYYDKDFNNEADTPDNFQSRRPNTSFCFLDIRSPGLGDTAMYLCATSRGPQGAYEQYFGPGTRLTVT.

The rearrangement links TRBV7-7 to TRBJ2-7, with 8 bases lining up with TRBD2. Germline CDR1 reads SSHAT; CDR2 reads FNYEAQ (reference sequence). The CDR3 contains 19 residues. The J segment lost 3 bases and the V segment lost 5 bases, leaving 21 bases of the junction unmatched. DNA of the CDR3: TGTGCCAGCAGCCCCCTCGAATTTTTCGTAGCGGGGACTTACTACGAGCAGTACTTC. It translates to CASSPLEFFVAGTYYEQYF.

The chain couples TRBV6-5 to TRBJ2-3; weak D call: TRBD1 (5 bases). Germline V gene sequence: CDR1 MNHEY, CDR2 SVGAGI. The V end lost 6 bases, the J end lost 3 bases, and 16 bases lay between the germline ends. The CDR3 covers 15 residues. The CDR3 reads CASSLTGYRTDTQYF. The CDR3 DNA is TGTGCCAGCAGCCTAACAGGTTATAGGACAGATACGCAGTATTTT.

This chain links TRBV2 with TRBJ2-2, with 8 bases matching TRBD1. The V gene end was trimmed by 3 bases and the J gene end by 3 bases; junction bases not matched to a gene: 6. The CDR3 runs to 16 residues. Germline V gene sequence: CDR1 SNHLY, CDR2 FYNNEI. The CDR3 DNA reads as TGTGCCAGCAGTGATCGAGGACAGGGCTACACCGGGGAGCTGTTTTTT. Translating gives CASSDRGQGYTGELFF.

V is TRBV28 and J is TRBJ1-1; TRBD1 matches at 7 bases. Germline lookup yields CDR1 MDHEN and CDR2 SYDVKM. V shed 5 bases and J 1 base; nucleotides not matched to a gene: 4. This CDR3 region has 14 residues. The CDR3 region has the DNA TGTGCCAGCAGTCCCCGGACAGGGAACACTGAAGCTTTCTTT. Amino acid sequence: CASSPRTGNTEAFF.

Details on this clone: Additional DNA sequences in this sample encode the identical CDR3. The chain employs TRBV6-4 and TRBJ2-3; 7 bases are shared with TRBD1. There are 15 residues in the CDR3. The V gene end was trimmed by 0 bases and the J gene end by 6 bases; junction bases not matched to a gene: 6. Germline-derived CDR1 and CDR2 are MRHNA and SNTAGT. CDR3 nucleotides: TGTGCCAGCAGTGACTCGAAGGGGGCGGCGGATACGCAGTATTTT. Translating gives CASSDSKGAADTQYF.

This chain connects TRBV5-1 to TRBJ2-5; 10 bases align to TRBD2. CDR1 SGHRS and CDR2 YFSETQ come from the germline V gene. This CDR3 has 16 residues. V lost 4 bases to trimming and J lost 0 bases; unmatched junction nucleotides: 6. CDR3 in amino acids: CASSVLAGEYQETQYF. The CDR3, as DNA: TGCGCCAGCAGCGTGCTAGCGGGGGAGTACCAAGAGACCCAGTACTTC.

The chain combines TRBV10-3 with TRBJ2-3; D may be TRBD2 (6 bases). Germline CDR1 reads ENHRY; CDR2 reads SYGVKD. The CDR3 consists of 15 residues. Trimming cost V 0 bases and J 5 bases, with 12 bases left between them. The CDR3 sequence is CAISESKRAGDTQYF. The CDR3 region has the DNA TGTGCCATCAGTGAGTCCAAGCGGGCAGGAGATACGCAGTATTTT.

The chain uses TRBV5-6 and TRBJ1-1; D ambiguous. The V and J ends lost 1 base and 0 bases respectively, with 10 bases between them. This CDR3 is built from 15 residues. Germline CDR1 SGHDT, CDR2 YYEEEE. The CDR3 DNA is TGTGCCAGCAGCTTGCGTCTACTTATGAACACTGAAGCTTTCTTT. This codes for CASSLRLLMNTEAFF.

The rearrangement links TRBV28 to TRBJ1-2; a weak D match, TRBD1 (5 bases). This CDR3 has 13 amino acids. V was shortened by 2 bases and J by 5 bases, with 9 bases between the two germline ends. Germline V gives CDR1 MDHEN, CDR2 SYDVKM. The chain's CDR3 is CASSLGREYGYTF. In DNA, the CDR3 is TGTGCCAGCAGTTTAGGCAGGGAATATGGCTACACCTTC.